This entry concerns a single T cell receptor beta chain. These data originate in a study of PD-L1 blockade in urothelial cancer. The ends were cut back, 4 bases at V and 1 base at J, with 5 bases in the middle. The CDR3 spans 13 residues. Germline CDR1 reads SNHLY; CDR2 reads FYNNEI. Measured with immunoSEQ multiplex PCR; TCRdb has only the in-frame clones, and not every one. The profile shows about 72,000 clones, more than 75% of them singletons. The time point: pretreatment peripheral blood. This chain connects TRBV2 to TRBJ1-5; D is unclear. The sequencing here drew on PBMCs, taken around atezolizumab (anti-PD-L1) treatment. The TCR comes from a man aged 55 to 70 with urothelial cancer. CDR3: CASSGRSNQPQHF. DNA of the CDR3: TGTGCCAGCAGTGGGCGGAGCAATCAGCCCCAGCATTTT.